This is a list of T cell receptor beta chains from one sample in a study of naive and memory T cell subsets. TCRdb processed the 5' RACE reads anew with MiXCR; each CDR3 protein has one entry. Of 48,000 or so distinct CDR3 sequences listed, about 4.8% are singletons. These TCRs come from a female donor in good health. The CDR3 runs from the conserved cysteine through the conserved F or W. D genes are given only for firm matches. Clone size is given for some rows only: seen once, a few or many times, or a class if the clone is expanded.

CDR3aa,CDR3nt,len,abundance,d_gene,j_gene,v_gene
CASSFKGRADTQYF,TGTGCCAGCAGTTTTAAGGGGAGAGCAGATACGCAGTATTTT,14,-,-,TRBJ2-3,TRBV6-2/TRBV6-3
CASSLGPSNQPQHF,TGTGCCAGCAGCTTAGGTCCCAGCAATCAGCCCCAGCATTTT,14,many,-,TRBJ1-5,TRBV7-9
CASSPGQVSTNEKLFF,TGTGCCAGCAGCCCGGGACAGGTGTCAACTAATGAAAAACTGTTTTTT,16,many,TRBD1,TRBJ1-4,TRBV6-5
CASGVAGNTEAFF,TGTGCTAGTGGTGTTGCTGGGAACACTGAAGCTTTCTTT,13,many,-,TRBJ1-1,TRBV12-5
CASDEPGLSTDTQYF,TGCGCCAGCGACGAGCCGGGACTCTCCACAGATACGCAGTATTTT,15,many,-,TRBJ2-3,TRBV5-1
CASSYLGKNYGYTF,TGTGCCAGCAGTTACCTGGGGAAGAACTATGGCTACACCTTC,14,many,-,TRBJ1-2,TRBV6-5
CASSILRDANQPQHF,TGTGCCAGTAGTATTCTTAGGGACGCCAATCAGCCCCAGCATTTT,15,many,-,TRBJ1-5,TRBV19
CASSPGNGRAIETQYF,TGCGCCAGCAGCCCCGGTAACGGGAGGGCCATAGAGACCCAGTACTTC,16,many,TRBD2,TRBJ2-5,TRBV5-1
CSVVWGANTEAFF,TGCAGCGTTGTGTGGGGGGCAAATACTGAAGCTTTCTTT,13,many,-,TRBJ1-1,TRBV29-1
CSVEREGVDIQYF,TGCAGCGTTGAAAGGGAAGGGGTAGACATTCAGTACTTC,13,many,-,TRBJ2-4,TRBV29-1
CSARGRDLYSYEQYF,TGCAGTGCTAGAGGCCGTGACCTATACTCCTACGAGCAGTACTTC,15,many,-,TRBJ2-7,TRBV20-1
CASSSHSRESTEAFF,TGCGCCAGCAGCTCGCACTCAAGGGAGAGCACTGAAGCTTTCTTT,15,many,-,TRBJ1-1,TRBV5-1
CAISGGSPSPYEQYF,TGTGCCATCAGTGGCGGCAGCCCCTCGCCCTACGAGCAGTACTTC,15,many,-,TRBJ2-7,TRBV10-3
CASHTSFQETQYF,TGTGCCAGCCATACTAGCTTCCAAGAGACCCAGTACTTC,13,many,-,TRBJ2-5,TRBV6-5
CASSLRTERGLAGVGRTNEQFF,TGTGCCAGCAGTTTACGCACTGAAAGGGGACTAGCGGGAGTTGGGCGTACAAATGAGCAGTTCTTC,22,few,TRBD2,TRBJ2-1,TRBV12-3/TRBV12-4
CATSRGGDEQFF,TGTGCCACCAGCAGAGGGGGCGATGAGCAGTTCTTC,12,many,-,TRBJ2-1,TRBV15
CASSLILGRLFKETQYF,TGTGCCAGCAGCTTGATCTTGGGGCGACTGTTCAAAGAGACCCAGTACTTC,17,-,-,TRBJ2-5,TRBV5-8
CSALAGAYEQYF,TGCAGTGCACTAGCGGGAGCCTACGAGCAGTACTTC,12,many,TRBD2,TRBJ2-7,TRBV20-1
CSARDLRDSYEQYF,TGCAGTGCTAGAGATTTACGGGATTCCTACGAGCAGTACTTC,14,few,-,TRBJ2-7,TRBV20-1
CASRGQGIYQPQHF,TGTGCCAGCAGAGGTCAGGGCATTTATCAGCCCCAGCATTTT,14,many,-,TRBJ1-5,TRBV25-1
CASSPHSSSYNEQFF,TGTGCCAGCAGCCCCCACAGTTCCTCCTACAATGAGCAGTTCTTC,15,many,-,TRBJ2-1,TRBV28
CASKGASSYNEQFF,TGCGCCAGCAAAGGCGCAAGCTCCTACAATGAGCAGTTCTTC,14,many,-,TRBJ2-1,TRBV4-3
CASSPPERTGNNQPQHF,TGTGCCAGCAGTCCCCCGGAGAGGACAGGGAATAATCAGCCCCAGCATTTT,17,many,TRBD1,TRBJ1-5,TRBV6-2/TRBV6-3
CASSPRGAGGSYEQYF,TGTGCCAGCAGCCCAAGAGGAGCGGGAGGGTCCTACGAGCAGTACTTC,16,few,TRBD2,TRBJ2-7,TRBV7-2
CASSNPYSQYF,TGTGCCAGCAGTAATCCATACTCCCAGTATTTT,11,many,-,TRBJ2-3,TRBV6-5
CSARVETGGKNSPLHF,TGCAGTGCTAGAGTTGAGACAGGGGGCAAGAATTCACCCCTCCACTTT,16,many,TRBD1,TRBJ1-6,TRBV20-1
CSAAASGRHYPEQYF,TGCAGTGCTGCCGCCTCCGGGAGACATTATCCCGAGCAGTACTTC,15,many,-,TRBJ2-7,TRBV20-1
CASSLVAGENEQYF,TGTGCCAGCAGTTTAGTAGCGGGAGAAAACGAGCAGTACTTC,14,many,TRBD2,TRBJ2-7,TRBV12-3/TRBV12-4
CSAVPDLAGANVLTF,TGCAGTGCGGTGCCAGATCTGGCTGGGGCCAACGTCCTGACTTTC,15,many,-,TRBJ2-6,TRBV20-1
CASSFDRVAMNTEAFF,TGTGCCAGCAGCTTCGACAGGGTGGCGATGAACACTGAAGCTTTCTTT,16,many,TRBD1,TRBJ1-1,TRBV11-2
CSVGTGGGTGELFF,TGCAGCGTGGGGACAGGGGGCGGCACCGGGGAGCTGTTTTTT,14,many,TRBD1,TRBJ2-2,TRBV29-1
CASSFTSGTSYEQYF,TGCGCCAGCAGTTTTACTAGCGGGACCTCCTACGAGCAGTACTTC,15,many,TRBD2,TRBJ2-7,TRBV5-1
CASSPGMEGGPSYNEQFF,TGTGCCAGCTCACCGGGTATGGAGGGAGGACCCTCCTACAATGAGCAGTTCTTC,18,many,-,TRBJ2-1,TRBV18
CASRGQNNYGYTF,TGTGCCAGCAGGGGACAGAATAACTATGGCTACACCTTC,13,many,TRBD1,TRBJ1-2,TRBV12-3/TRBV12-4
CASTFLGTGELFF,TGTGCCAGCACCTTCCTAGGAACCGGGGAGCTGTTTTTT,13,many,-,TRBJ2-2,TRBV6-2/TRBV6-3
CASSQDRTSGNEQFF,TGCGCCAGCAGCCAAGATCGGACTAGCGGCAATGAGCAGTTCTTC,15,many,TRBD2,TRBJ2-1,TRBV4-3
CASSFREASSSGANVLTF,TGTGCCAGCAGCTTTCGGGAAGCTTCGAGCTCTGGGGCCAACGTCCTGACTTTC,18,few,-,TRBJ2-6,TRBV5-5
CASRETGGKVQPQHF,TGTGCCAGCAGAGAGACAGGGGGCAAGGTCCAGCCCCAGCATTTT,15,many,TRBD1,TRBJ1-5,TRBV6-5
CASSRRGLENYEQYF,TGTGCCAGCAGCAGAAGGGGACTAGAAAACTACGAGCAGTACTTC,15,many,TRBD2,TRBJ2-7,TRBV27
CAIGQGNEQFF,TGTGCCATAGGACAGGGGAATGAGCAGTTCTTC,11,many,TRBD1,TRBJ2-1,TRBV10-3
CASTVGQGMNTEAFF,TGTGCCAGCACCGTCGGACAGGGGATGAACACTGAAGCTTTCTTT,15,many,TRBD1,TRBJ1-1,TRBV6-5
CSVLGVGGYTF,TGCAGCGTCTTGGGGGTGGGTGGCTACACCTTC,11,many,-,TRBJ1-2,TRBV29-1